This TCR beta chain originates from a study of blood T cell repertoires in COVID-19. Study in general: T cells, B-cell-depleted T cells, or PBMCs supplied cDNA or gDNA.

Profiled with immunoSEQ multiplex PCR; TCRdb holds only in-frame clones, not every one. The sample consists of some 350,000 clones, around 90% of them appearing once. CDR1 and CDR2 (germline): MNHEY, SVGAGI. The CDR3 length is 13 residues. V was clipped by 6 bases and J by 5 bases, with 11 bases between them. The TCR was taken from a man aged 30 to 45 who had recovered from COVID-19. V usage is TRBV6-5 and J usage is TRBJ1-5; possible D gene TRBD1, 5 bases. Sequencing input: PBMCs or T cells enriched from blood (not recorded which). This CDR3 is CASSRTRYQPQHF. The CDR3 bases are TGTGCCAGCAGCCGGACACGTTATCAGCCCCAGCATTTT.